This T cell receptor (beta chain) was obtained from a study of T cell changes during pregnancy in multiple sclerosis. Sequencing used immunoSEQ multiplex PCR; TCRdb keeps in-frame clones, though not all of them. The sample has under 65,000 clones, 92% seen once; the top ten hold about 0.6%. CDR1 is LNHDA and CDR2 is SQIVND in the germline V gene (reference sequence). The CDR3 has 15 amino acids. Trimming removed 9 bases from V and 7 bases from J; junction bases left unmatched: 13. Source: CD4+ T cells from peripheral blood mononuclear cells, taken after pregnancy. The rearrangement uses TRBV19 and TRBJ2-1; 9 bases are a match to TRBD1. The origin of this receptor is a female donor with multiple sclerosis, enrolled in a pregnancy study. The CDR3 sequence: CASRDREGPENEQFF. The CDR3 region has the DNA TGTGCCAGCAGGGACAGGGAAGGCCCTGAGAATGAGCAGTTCTTC.